One T cell receptor beta chain is described in this entry. At one end the junction does not follow the germline gene, possibly because of a read error. This record belongs to a study of breast tumors, draining lymph nodes, adjacent tissues. From germline, CDR1 is LNHNV and CDR2 YYDKDF (reference sequence). The CDR3 is 15 residues long. Breast cancer patients provided tissue from their axillary draining lymph nodes. TCRdb fed the multiplex PCR reads into MiXCR, producing one record per CDR3 protein. This table holds more than 85,000 distinct CDR3 sequences, less than 25% found once. The source is a female donor with breast cancer. Some clones in this sample may be carry-over from other donors' samples. This rearrangement joins TRBV15 to TRBJ2-5; tentative D call: TRBD1 (7 bases). The sequenced material came from axillary lymph node tissue. CDR3 in amino acids: CAASRSGDSKETQYF. CDR3 nucleotide sequence: TGTGCCGCCAGCAGATCGGGGGACAGCAAAGAGACCCAGTACTTC.